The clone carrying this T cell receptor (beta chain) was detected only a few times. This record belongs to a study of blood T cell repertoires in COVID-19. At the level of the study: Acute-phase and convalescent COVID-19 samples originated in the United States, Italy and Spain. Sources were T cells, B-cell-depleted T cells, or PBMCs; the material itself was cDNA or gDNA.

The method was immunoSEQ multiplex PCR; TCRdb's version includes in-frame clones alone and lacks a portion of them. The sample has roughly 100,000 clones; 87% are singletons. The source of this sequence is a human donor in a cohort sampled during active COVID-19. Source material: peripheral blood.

The CDR3 nucleotides read TGCGCCAGCAGCCAAGATCGACTAGCGGGAACACCCTACGAGCAGTACTTC. Translated, it gives CASSQDRLAGTPYEQYF. The chain carries TRBV4-1 and TRBJ2-7; 11 nucleotides match TRBD2. Germline V gene sequence: CDR1 MGHRA, CDR2 YSYEKL. The CDR3 covers 17 residues. Trimming cost V 0 bases and J 2 bases; bases outside gene matches: 6.